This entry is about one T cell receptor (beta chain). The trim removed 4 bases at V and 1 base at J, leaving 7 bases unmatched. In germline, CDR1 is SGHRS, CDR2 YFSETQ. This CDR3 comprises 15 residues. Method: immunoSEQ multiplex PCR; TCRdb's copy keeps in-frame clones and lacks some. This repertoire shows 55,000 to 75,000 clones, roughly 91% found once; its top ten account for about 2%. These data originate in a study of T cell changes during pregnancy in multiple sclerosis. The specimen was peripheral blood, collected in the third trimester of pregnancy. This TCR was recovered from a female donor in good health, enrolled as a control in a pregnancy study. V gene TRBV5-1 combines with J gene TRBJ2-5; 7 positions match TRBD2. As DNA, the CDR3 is TGCGCCAGCAGCCAGGTATCTAGCGGCCAAGAGACCCAGTACTTC. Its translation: CASSQVSSGQETQYF.